This T cell receptor (beta chain) was sequenced in a study of cytomegalovirus exposure and HLA in healthy donors. PCR used 60 Vbeta primers and 13 Jbeta primers. TCRdb's table, derived via immunoSEQ multiplex PCR, lists solely in-frame clones and lacks some. The sample gives 90,000 to 130,000 clones, 70% of which show up once; about 9% is in the top ten. Germline V lookup: CDR1 MNHNY, CDR2 SVGAGI (reference sequence). This CDR3 comprises 15 residues. Trimming at V came to 2 bases and at J to 3 bases, leaving 6 bases not matched to a gene. Sequencing used PBMCs. This chain joins TRBV6-6 and TRBJ1-2; 7 nucleotides match TRBD1. The origin of this receptor is a man younger than 45 in good health and CMV-seropositive. The CDR3 loop reads CASSYKGGFDYGYTF. In DNA, the CDR3 is TGTGCCAGCAGTTACAAAGGGGGCTTTGACTATGGCTACACCTTC.